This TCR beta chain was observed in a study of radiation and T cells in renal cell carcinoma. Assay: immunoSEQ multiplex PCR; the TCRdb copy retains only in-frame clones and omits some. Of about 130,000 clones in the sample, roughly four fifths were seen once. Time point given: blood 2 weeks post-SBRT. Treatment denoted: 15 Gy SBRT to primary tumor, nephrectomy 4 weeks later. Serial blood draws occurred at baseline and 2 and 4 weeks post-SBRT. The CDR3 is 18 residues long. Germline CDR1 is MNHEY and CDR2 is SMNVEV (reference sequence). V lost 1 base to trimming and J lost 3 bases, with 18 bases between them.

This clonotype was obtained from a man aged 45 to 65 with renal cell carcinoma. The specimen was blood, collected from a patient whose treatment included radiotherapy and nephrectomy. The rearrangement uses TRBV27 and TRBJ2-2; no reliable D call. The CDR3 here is CASSLFIGLRSDTGELFF. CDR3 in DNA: TGTGCCAGCAGTTTATTTATCGGCCTCCGGTCGGACACCGGGGAGCTGTTTTTT.